A single T cell receptor (beta chain) is shown here with its context. These data come from a study of blood T cell repertoires in COVID-19. Study as a whole: Spain, Italy and the United States supplied samples that represented acute and convalescent COVID-19.

Trimming took 2 bases from V and 4 from J, leaving 18 bases between them. Per the germline V gene, CDR1 is SGDLS and CDR2 is YYNGEE. The CDR3 length is 16 residues. Profiling relied on immunoSEQ multiplex PCR, and the TCRdb table lists in-frame clones only, not all of them. The sample lists 200,000 to 250,000 clones, 86% occurring once. The age range of participants was about 18 to 95 years, with residence in under 30 US areas. Clinical histories supplied by participants themselves formed the basis of cohort assignment. The material sequenced was PBMCs or T cells enriched from blood (not recorded which). The V and J genes are TRBV9 and TRBJ1-2, with D possibly matching TRBD1 (6 bases). The sequence was collected from a woman aged 40 to 50 with acute COVID-19. The CDR3 DNA is TGTGCCAGCAGCGTTTCGCAGGGGAACCCCGGCTATGGCTACACCTTC. Protein: CASSVSQGNPGYGYTF.